This TCR beta chain was recovered during a study of blood T cell repertoires in COVID-19. In the study overall: Whether acute or convalescent, the COVID-19 samples came from the United States, Italy and Spain.

The authors' processing: Nucleated cell number was recorded as an estimate derived from reference gene primer amplification. The data were produced by immunoSEQ multiplex PCR, yet TCRdb's version contains in-frame clones alone and is incomplete. V, J and clone size are those of that table, while D and trimming were read from the DNA. The sample has roughly 49,000 clones, around 90% seen once. The CDR3 runs to 14 residues. Trimming removed 5 bases at V and 1 base at J, with 11 bases between. Germline CDR1 and CDR2: LNHDA and SQIVND (reference sequence). The receptor was isolated from a middle-aged man with active COVID-19. The sequenced sample was peripheral blood. The chain joins TRBV19 to TRBJ1-1; no reliable D call. Here the CDR3 reads CASSPNNRNTEAFF. For the CDR3, the DNA is TGTGCCAGTAGTCCCAACAACCGGAACACTGAAGCTTTCTTT.